Reported below is one T cell receptor (beta chain). The record originates from a study of blood T cell repertoires in COVID-19. Study as a whole: Acute and convalescent COVID-19 samples came from the United States, Italy and Spain.

Original methodology: The authors estimated nucleated cell counts from reference gene primer amplification. Data came from immunoSEQ multiplex PCR; TCRdb stores just in-frame clones and leaves some out. V and J calls and clone size are copied from that table; D and trimming were computed from the DNA. The sample contains some 120,000 clones, around 88% of which appear only once. Per the germline V gene, CDR1 is SEHNR and CDR2 is FQNEAQ (reference sequence). Deletions cut 1 base from V and 5 bases from J, with 8 bases between. CDR3 length: 13 residues. The receptor's source is a woman aged 45-59 years with active or convalescent COVID-19. The chain uses TRBV7-9 and TRBJ1-2; no clear D. The sequenced sample consisted of peripheral blood. The CDR3 protein is CASSLDTKYGYTF. CDR3 nucleotide sequence: TGTGCCAGCAGCTTAGACACAAAGTATGGCTACACCTTC.